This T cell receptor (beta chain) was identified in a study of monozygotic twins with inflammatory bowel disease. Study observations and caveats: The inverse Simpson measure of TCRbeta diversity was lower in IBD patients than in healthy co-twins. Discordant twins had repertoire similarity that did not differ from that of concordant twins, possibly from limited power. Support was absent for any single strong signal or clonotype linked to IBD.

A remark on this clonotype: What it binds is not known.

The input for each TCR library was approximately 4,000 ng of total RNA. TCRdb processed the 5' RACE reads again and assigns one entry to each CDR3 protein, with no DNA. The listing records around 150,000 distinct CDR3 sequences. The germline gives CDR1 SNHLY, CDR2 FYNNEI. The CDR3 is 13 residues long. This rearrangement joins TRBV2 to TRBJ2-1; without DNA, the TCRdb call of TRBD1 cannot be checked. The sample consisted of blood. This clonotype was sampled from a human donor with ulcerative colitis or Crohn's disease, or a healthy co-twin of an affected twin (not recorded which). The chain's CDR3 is CASRPGAYNEQFF. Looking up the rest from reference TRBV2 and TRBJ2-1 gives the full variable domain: EPEVTQTPSHQVTQMGQEVILRCVPISNHLYFYWYRQILGQKVEFLVSFYNNEISEKSEIFDDQFSVERPDGSNFTLKIRSTKLEDSAMYFCASRPGAYNEQFFGPGTRLTVL.